This T cell receptor (beta chain) was documented in a study of T cells in Graves' hyperthyroidism and ophthalmopathy. The CDR3 length is 15 residues. Trimming left V 1 base short and J 1 base short, with 10 bases between. CDR1 and CDR2 from the germline V gene are MGHRA and YSYEKL. RNA transcripts were the template for amplifying TCR beta CDR3 regions. When the TCR CDR3 underwent first-round RT-PCR, the HTBI primer set was used. Via MiXCR, TCRdb re-called the multiplex PCR reads, giving one row per CDR3 protein. The table shows roughly 650,000 distinct CDR3 sequences, with more than 15% occurring only once. Study observations and caveats: Stable hyperthyroidism was separated from ophthalmopathy by a model based on 13 V-J features.

This clonotype was seen more than once but under ten times. What it binds is not known. Subjects with ophthalmopathy showed a Clinical Activity Score no lower than 3, a NOSPECS grade no lower than 4, and a duration shorter than 3 months. The study based diagnoses on clinical symptoms, serum thyroxine and TRAb, thyroid ultrasound and orbital computed tomography. The PBMCs had their origin in roughly 9.4 ml of fresh peripheral blood. Sample: blood. V usage is TRBV4-1 and J usage is TRBJ1-1; D gene unclear. This clonotype originated in a woman in her thirties or forties with Graves' ophthalmopathy. Here the CDR3 reads CASSQVIGANTEAFF. The CDR3 DNA is TGCGCCAGCAGCCAAGTTATCGGCGCGAACACTGAAGCTTTCTTT.